This TCR beta chain was sequenced in a study of blood T cell repertoires in COVID-19. The CDR3 sequence is 17 residues long. With 3 bases clipped from V and 1 base from J, the junction kept 6 bases outside the gene matches. The V gene's germline CDR1 is SGHRS and CDR2 YFSETQ. Clones were sequenced by immunoSEQ multiplex PCR, and TCRdb holds only the in-frame ones, with some missing. The table has about 230,000 clones, around 84% seen once; the top ten hold about 2%. The material sequenced was peripheral blood. The receptor's source is a man between 35 and 55 years old who had recovered from COVID-19. This chain connects TRBV5-1 to TRBJ1-5, with 11 bases matching TRBD1. CDR3: CASSSGQGGSSNQPQHF. The CDR3, as DNA: TGCGCCAGCAGCTCGGGACAGGGGGGTTCAAGCAATCAGCCCCAGCATTTT.